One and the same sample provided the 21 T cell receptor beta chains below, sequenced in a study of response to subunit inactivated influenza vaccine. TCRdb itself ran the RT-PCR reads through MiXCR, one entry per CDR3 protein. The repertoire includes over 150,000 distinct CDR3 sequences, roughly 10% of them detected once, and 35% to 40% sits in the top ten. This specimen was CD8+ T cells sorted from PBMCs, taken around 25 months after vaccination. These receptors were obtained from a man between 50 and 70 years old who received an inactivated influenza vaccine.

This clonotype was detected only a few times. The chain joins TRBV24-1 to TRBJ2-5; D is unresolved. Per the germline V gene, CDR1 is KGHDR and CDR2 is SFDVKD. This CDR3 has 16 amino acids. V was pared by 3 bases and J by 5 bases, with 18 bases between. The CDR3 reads CATSDQTELYYETQYF. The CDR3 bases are TGTGCCACCAGTGATCAAACAGAGTTGTATTATGAGACCCAGTACTTC.

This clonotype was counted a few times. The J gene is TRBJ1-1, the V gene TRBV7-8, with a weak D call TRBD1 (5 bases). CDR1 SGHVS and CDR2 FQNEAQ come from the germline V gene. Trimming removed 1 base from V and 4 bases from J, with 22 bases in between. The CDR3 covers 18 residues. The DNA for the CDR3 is TGTGCCAGCAGCTTAGGACTTGTTGCCGGCGGGGGTGGCACTGAAGCTTTCTTT. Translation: CASSLGLVAGGGGTEAFF. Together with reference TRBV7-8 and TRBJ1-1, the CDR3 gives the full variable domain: GAGVSQSPRYKVAKRGQDVALRCDPISGHVSLFWYQQALGQGPEFLTYFQNEAQLDKSGLPSDRFFAERPEGSVSTLKIQRTQQEDSAVYLCASSLGLVAGGGGTEAFFGQGTRLTVV.

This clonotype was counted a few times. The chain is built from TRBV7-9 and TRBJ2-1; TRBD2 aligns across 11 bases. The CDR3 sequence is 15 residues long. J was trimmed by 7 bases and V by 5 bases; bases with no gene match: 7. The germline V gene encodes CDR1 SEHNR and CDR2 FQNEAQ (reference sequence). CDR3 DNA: TGTGCCAGCAGCCGTCTAGCGGGAGGTCTGAATGAGCAGTTCTTC. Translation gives CASSRLAGGLNEQFF.

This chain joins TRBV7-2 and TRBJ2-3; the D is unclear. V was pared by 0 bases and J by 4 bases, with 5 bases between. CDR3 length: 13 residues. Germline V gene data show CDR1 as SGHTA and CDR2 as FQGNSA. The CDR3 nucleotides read TGTGCCAGCAGCTTAGCTGTCGCAGATACGCAGTATTTT. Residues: CASSLAVADTQYF.

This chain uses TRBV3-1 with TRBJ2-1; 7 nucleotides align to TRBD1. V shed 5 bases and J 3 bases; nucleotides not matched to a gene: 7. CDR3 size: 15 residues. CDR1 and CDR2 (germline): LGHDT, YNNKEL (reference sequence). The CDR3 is CASSSRQGFYNEQFF. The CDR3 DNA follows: TGTGCCAGCAGCAGCCGACAGGGATTCTACAATGAGCAGTTCTTC.

CDR3 region: CASSLAIAGGRVGNEQFF. The CDR3 DNA sequence: TGTGCCAGCAGCTTAGCGATAGCGGGGGGGCGAGTTGGCAATGAGCAGTTCTTC. The chain employs TRBV7-8 and TRBJ2-1, with 11 bases identical to TRBD2. The length of the CDR3 is 18 residues. Per germline, CDR1 SGHVS and CDR2 FQNEAQ. V lost 0 bases, J lost 6 bases, and 10 bases stayed unmatched.

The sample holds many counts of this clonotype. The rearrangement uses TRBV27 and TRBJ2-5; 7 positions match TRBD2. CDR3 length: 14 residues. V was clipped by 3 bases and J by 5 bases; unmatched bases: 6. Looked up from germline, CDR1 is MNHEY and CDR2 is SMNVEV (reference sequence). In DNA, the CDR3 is TGTGCCAGCAGTTTTACGGGAGGCTACGAGACCCAGTACTTC. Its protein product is CASSFTGGYETQYF.

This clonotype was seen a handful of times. CDR3: CASSLGLEQGVYNEQFF. DNA of the CDR3: TGTGCCAGCAGCTTAGGCCTAGAACAGGGGGTCTACAATGAGCAGTTCTTC. The J gene is TRBJ2-1, the V gene TRBV13, with 8 bases that match TRBD1. Germline lookup yields CDR1 PRHDT and CDR2 FYEKMQ (reference sequence). Trimming cost V 0 bases and J 3 bases; bases outside gene matches: 7. This CDR3 is built from 17 residues.

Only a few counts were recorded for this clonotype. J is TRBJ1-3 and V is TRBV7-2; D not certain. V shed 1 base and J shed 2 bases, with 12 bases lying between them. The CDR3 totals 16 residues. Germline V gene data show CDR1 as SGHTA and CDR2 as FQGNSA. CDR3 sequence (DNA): TGTGCCAGCAGCTTAGTCAGCCCTGGAACTGGAAACACCATATATTTT. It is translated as CASSLVSPGTGNTIYF.

CDR3 in amino acids: CASSHRQGMGNEQFF. The CDR3 nucleotides are TGTGCCAGCAGCCATCGGCAGGGGATGGGCAATGAGCAGTTCTTC. V gene TRBV3-1 combines with J gene TRBJ2-1; possible D gene TRBD1, 6 bases. Between the trimmed V and J ends, which lost 3 bases and 6 bases, there was a span of 15 bases. There are 15 residues in the CDR3. Germline lookup yields CDR1 LGHDT and CDR2 YNNKEL (reference sequence).

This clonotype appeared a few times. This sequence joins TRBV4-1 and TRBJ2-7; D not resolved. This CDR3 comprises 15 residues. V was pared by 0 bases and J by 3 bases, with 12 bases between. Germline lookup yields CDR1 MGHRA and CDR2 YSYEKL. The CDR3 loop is CASSQEPTRVYEQYF. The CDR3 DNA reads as TGCGCCAGCAGCCAAGAGCCTACCCGGGTCTACGAGCAGTACTTC.

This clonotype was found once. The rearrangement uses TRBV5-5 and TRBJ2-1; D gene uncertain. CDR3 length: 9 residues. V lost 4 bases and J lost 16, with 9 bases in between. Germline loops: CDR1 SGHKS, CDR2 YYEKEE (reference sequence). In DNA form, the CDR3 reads TGTGCCAGCAGCCTGGGGATATTCTTC. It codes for CASSLGIFF.

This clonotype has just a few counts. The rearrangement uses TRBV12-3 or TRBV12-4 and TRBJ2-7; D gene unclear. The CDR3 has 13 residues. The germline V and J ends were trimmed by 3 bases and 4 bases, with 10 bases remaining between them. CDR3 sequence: CASSFARNYEQYF. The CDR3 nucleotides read TGTGCCAGCAGTTTTGCGCGGAATTACGAGCAGTACTTC.

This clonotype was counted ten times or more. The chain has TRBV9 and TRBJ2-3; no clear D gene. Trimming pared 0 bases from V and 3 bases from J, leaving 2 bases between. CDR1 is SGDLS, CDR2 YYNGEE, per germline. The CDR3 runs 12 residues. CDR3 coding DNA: TGTGCCAGCAGCGTAGGAACAGATACGCAGTATTTT. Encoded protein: CASSVGTDTQYF.

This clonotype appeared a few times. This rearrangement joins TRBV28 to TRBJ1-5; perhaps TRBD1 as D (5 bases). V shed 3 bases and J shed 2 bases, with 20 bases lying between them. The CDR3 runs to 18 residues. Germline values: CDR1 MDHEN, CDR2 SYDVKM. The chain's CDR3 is CASSFWGINLPGNQPQHF. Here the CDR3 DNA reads TGTGCCAGCAGTTTTTGGGGGATAAACCTACCGGGCAATCAGCCCCAGCATTTT.

CDR3 nucleotide sequence: TGCGCCAGCAGCCAAGACGGGATGATGCGGGGGGACACTGAAGCTTTCTTT. Its protein is CASSQDGMMRGDTEAFF. The gene calls are TRBV4-3 and TRBJ1-1, with TRBD1 as a possible D gene (5 bases). The CDR3 loop spans 17 amino acids. Per the germline V gene, CDR1 is LGHNA and CDR2 is YSLEER. The germline V and J ends were trimmed by 0 bases and 3 bases, with 17 bases remaining between them.

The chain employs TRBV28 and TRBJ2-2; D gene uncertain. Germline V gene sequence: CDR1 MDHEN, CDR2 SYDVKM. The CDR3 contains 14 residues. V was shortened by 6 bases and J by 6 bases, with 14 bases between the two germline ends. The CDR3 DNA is TGTGCCAGCAGCAACCGACTTAGCTCCGGGGAGCTGTTTTTT. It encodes CASSNRLSSGELFF.

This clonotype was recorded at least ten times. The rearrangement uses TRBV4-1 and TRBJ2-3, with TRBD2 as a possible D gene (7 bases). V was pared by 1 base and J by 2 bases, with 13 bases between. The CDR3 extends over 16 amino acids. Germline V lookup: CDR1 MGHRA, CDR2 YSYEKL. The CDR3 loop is CASSQGGGGNTDTQYF. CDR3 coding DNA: TGCGCCAGCAGCCAAGGAGGGGGGGGTAACACAGATACGCAGTATTTT.

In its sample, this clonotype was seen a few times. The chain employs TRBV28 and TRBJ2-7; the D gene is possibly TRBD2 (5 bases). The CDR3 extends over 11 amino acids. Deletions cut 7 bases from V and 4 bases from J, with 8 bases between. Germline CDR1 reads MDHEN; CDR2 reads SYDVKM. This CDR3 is CASKRRYEQYF. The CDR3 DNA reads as TGTGCCAGCAAAAGGAGGTACGAGCAGTACTTC.

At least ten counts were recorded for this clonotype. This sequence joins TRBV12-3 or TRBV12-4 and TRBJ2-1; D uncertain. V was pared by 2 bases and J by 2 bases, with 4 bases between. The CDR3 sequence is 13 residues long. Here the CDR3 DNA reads TGTGCCAGCAGTTTAATTGCCTACAATGAGCAGTTCTTC. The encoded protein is CASSLIAYNEQFF.

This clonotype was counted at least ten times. In DNA, the CDR3 is TGCGCCAGCAGTGAGGGGGAAGGACTAGCCAAAAACATTCAGTACTTC. Translated, it gives CASSEGEGLAKNIQYF. The chain recombines TRBV10-2 with TRBJ2-4, with a possible D match to TRBD2 (5 bases). Germline assignment: CDR1 WSHSY and CDR2 SAAADI. The V end lost 2 bases, the J end lost 0 bases, and 11 bases lay between the germline ends. The CDR3 runs to 16 residues.